This T cell receptor (beta chain) was identified during a study of shared clonotypes between healthy human individuals. Overall study: Per donor, CD8 memory used one plate, CD8 naive used two, CD4 memory used three and CD4 naive used three.

In the sorted-subset replicate PCRs, about 190 ng DNA, 29,000 or so T cell genomes, was used. Assay used: immunoSEQ multiplex PCR; TCRdb lists only in-frame clones, some missing. The sample consists of 2 million to 2.5 million clones, 92% of them appearing once. V lost 2 bases to trimming and J lost 4 bases; unmatched junction nucleotides: 2. Germline V gene sequence: CDR1 MNHEY, CDR2 SMNVEV (reference sequence). This CDR3 spans 15 amino acids. The receptor was derived from a man between 18 and 35 years old in good health. Some clones in this sample may be carry-over from other donors' samples. Sequencing was done on a sample of naive CD4+ T cells from PBMCs. Indicated subset: CD45RA+ positively selected. The rearrangement joins TRBV27 to TRBJ2-2; TRBD2 aligns across 9 bases. CDR3 sequence: CASSLGGRGTGELFF. The CDR3 nucleotides read TGTGCCAGCAGTTTAGGCGGGAGGGGCACCGGGGAGCTGTTTTTT.